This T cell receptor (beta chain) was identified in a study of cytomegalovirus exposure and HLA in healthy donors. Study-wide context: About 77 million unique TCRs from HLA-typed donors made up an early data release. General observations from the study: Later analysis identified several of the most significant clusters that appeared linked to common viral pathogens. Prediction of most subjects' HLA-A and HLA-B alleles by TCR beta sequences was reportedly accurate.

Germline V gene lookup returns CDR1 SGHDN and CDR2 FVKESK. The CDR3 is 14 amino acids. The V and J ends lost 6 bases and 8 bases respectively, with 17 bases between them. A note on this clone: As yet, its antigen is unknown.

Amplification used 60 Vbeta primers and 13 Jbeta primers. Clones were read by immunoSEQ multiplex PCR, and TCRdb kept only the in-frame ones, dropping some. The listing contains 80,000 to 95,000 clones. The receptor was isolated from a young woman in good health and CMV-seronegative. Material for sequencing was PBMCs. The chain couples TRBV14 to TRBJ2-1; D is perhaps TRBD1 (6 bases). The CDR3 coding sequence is TGTGCCAGCAGTCTCATGGGACATACAGATGAGCAGTTCTTC. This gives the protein CASSLMGHTDEQFF.